Below, 32 T cell receptor beta chains from the same sample are listed, as sequenced in a study of control samples from healthy donors and cancer patients. This table comes from immunoSEQ multiplex PCR, and its TCRdb copy is limited to in-frame clones, with some not included. This sample has roughly 98,000 clones, with 93% found just once. Source material: blood. The receptors stem from a man between 18 and 35 years old in good health.

The rearrangement links TRBV7-9 to TRBJ1-4; a weak D match, TRBD1 (5 bases). Trimming cost V 1 base and J 5 bases, with 8 bases left between them. Germline CDR1 and CDR2: SEHNR and FQNEAQ (reference sequence). The CDR3 has 14 residues. The CDR3 sequence is CASSLGGVNEKLFF. The CDR3 DNA reads TGTGCCAGCAGCTTAGGGGGCGTAAATGAAAAACTGTTTTTT. Full variable domain (outside the CDR3, taken from reference TRBV7-9 and TRBJ1-4): DTGVSQNPRHKITKRGQNVTFRCDPISEHNRLYWYRQTLGQGPEFLTYFQNEAQLEKSRLLSDRFSAERPKGSFSTLEIQRTEQGDSAMYLCASSLGGVNEKLFFGSGTQLSVL.

The chain links TRBV6-6 to TRBJ1-2; D is unresolved. CDR3 length: 12 amino acids. Germline V gives CDR1 MNHNY, CDR2 SVGAGI (reference sequence). Trimming shortened V by 4 bases and J by 4 bases, and 7 bases separated the two germline ends. The CDR3 loop reads CASSSPSYGYTF. CDR3 nucleotides: TGTGCCAGCAGTTCCCCCAGCTATGGCTACACCTTC.

CDR3: CASSPLFIRAAAFF. CDR3 in DNA: TGTGCCAGCTCACCCCTCTTCATCAGGGCGGCAGCTTTCTTT. The V and J genes are TRBV18 and TRBJ1-1, with a weak D call TRBD1 (5 bases). The germline V and J ends were trimmed by 3 bases and 10 bases, with 18 bases remaining between them. CDR3 size: 14 residues. The germline V gene has CDR1 KGHSH and CDR2 LQKENI.

This chain links TRBV5-6 with TRBJ2-1; maybe TRBD1 (5 bases). The CDR3 spans 15 residues. With 2 bases removed from V and 0 bases from J, the gap between germline ends came to 9 bases. Germline V gene data show CDR1 as SGHDT and CDR2 as YYEEEE. The CDR3 region has the DNA TGTGCCAGCAGCTTAAGGGGAAGCTCCTACAATGAGCAGTTCTTC. It yields the protein CASSLRGSSYNEQFF.

The chain uses TRBV19 and TRBJ1-1; D uncertain. This CDR3 is built from 16 residues. Germline V gene data show CDR1 as LNHDA and CDR2 as SQIVND (reference sequence). V dropped 0 bases and J dropped 2 bases, with 13 bases sitting between them. This chain's CDR3 is CASSIDLGRANTEAFF. The DNA of the CDR3 is TGTGCCAGTAGTATAGATCTTGGGAGGGCCAACACTGAAGCTTTCTTT. The variable domain in full, with the rest retrieved from reference TRBV19 and TRBJ1-1, is DGGITQSPKYLFRKEGQNVTLSCEQNLNHDAMYWYRQDPGQGLRLIYYSQIVNDFQKGDIAEGYSVSREKKESFPLTVTSAQKNPTAFYLCASSIDLGRANTEAFFGQGTRLTVV.

V gene TRBV2 combines with J gene TRBJ1-3, with a tentative D call TRBD1 (6 bases). V lost 8 bases to trimming and J lost 9 bases, with 11 bases between them. Per the germline V gene, CDR1 is SNHLY and CDR2 is FYNNEI. This CDR3 region has 11 residues. The CDR3 DNA follows: TGTGCCAGCCTAGGGGGTTCCACCATATATTTT. This codes for CASLGGSTIYF.

The J gene is TRBJ1-4, the V gene TRBV18, with no clear D. The CDR3 has 16 amino acids. The germline V gene encodes CDR1 KGHSH and CDR2 LQKENI. The V end lost 2 bases, the J end lost 0 bases, and 10 bases lay between the germline ends. CDR3: CASSPSAGATNEKLFF. CDR3 sequence (DNA): TGTGCCAGCTCACCATCCGCTGGGGCAACTAATGAAAAACTGTTTTTT.

The rearrangement uses TRBV10-3 and TRBJ1-1; D is ambiguous. Germline V lookup: CDR1 ENHRY, CDR2 SYGVKD. The CDR3 contains 11 residues. Between the trimmed V and J ends, which lost 3 bases and 9 bases, there was a span of 8 bases. CDR3 region: CAISDQIKAFF. CDR3 coding DNA: TGTGCCATCAGTGATCAGATTAAAGCTTTCTTT.

The J gene is TRBJ2-1, the V gene TRBV9, with 7 bases that match TRBD2. Looked up from germline, CDR1 is SGDLS and CDR2 is YYNGEE. V trimming: 4 bases; J trimming: 3 bases; junction bases outside the gene matches: 10. The CDR3 spans 16 residues. The CDR3 reads CASSPGGRVLYNEQFF. Written as DNA, the CDR3 is TGTGCCAGCAGCCCGGGAGGAAGGGTTCTCTACAATGAGCAGTTCTTC.

The gene calls are TRBV4-3 and TRBJ2-3; TRBD2 aligns across 8 bases. CDR3 length equals 17 residues. V was pared by 2 bases and J by 8 bases, with 15 bases of the junction left unmatched. Germline CDR1 is LGHNA and CDR2 is YSLEER. CDR3: CASSQSRPAGGPSTQYF. Written as DNA, the CDR3 is TGCGCCAGCAGCCAATCTAGGCCGGCGGGGGGCCCCAGTACGCAGTATTTT.

The V call is TRBV25-1, the J call TRBJ2-1; TRBD1 agrees at 7 bases. CDR1 MGHDK and CDR2 SYGVNS come from the germline V gene. The CDR3 covers 13 residues. Unmatched junction bases numbered 7, after V lost 5 bases and J lost 9 bases. CDR3 in amino acids: CASSSRQGSEQFF. As DNA, the CDR3 is TGTGCCAGCAGTTCCCGACAGGGCAGTGAGCAGTTCTTC. Drawing the rest from reference TRBV25-1 and TRBJ2-1, the complete variable domain is EADIYQTPRYLVIGTGKKITLECSQTMGHDKMYWYQQDPGMELHLIHYSYGVNSTEKGDLSSESTVSRIRTEHFPLTLESARPSHTSQYLCASSSRQGSEQFFGPGTRLTVL.

The chain uses TRBV19 and TRBJ1-4; 7 bases map to TRBD1. CDR1 and CDR2 (germline): LNHDA, SQIVND (reference sequence). The CDR3 totals 14 residues. The V gene end was trimmed by 6 bases and the J gene end by 4 bases; junction bases not matched to a gene: 5. The CDR3 reads CASRGGTVNEKLFF. The DNA for the CDR3 is TGTGCCAGTAGGGGAGGGACAGTTAATGAAAAACTGTTTTTT.

DNA for the CDR3: TGTGCCAGCAGCCCAACAGCGGAGGACTCTAACTATGGCTACACCTTC. Translation: CASSPTAEDSNYGYTF. V is TRBV11-2 and J is TRBJ1-2; no clear D gene. The CDR3 has 16 residues. V was cut by 5 bases and J by 0 bases, with 16 bases left in between. The germline V gene encodes CDR1 SGHAT and CDR2 FQNNGV.

As for this clone: Other DNA sequences within the sample encode an identical CDR3. The chain is built from TRBV14 and TRBJ1-5, with D maybe TRBD1 (6 bases). There are 14 residues in the CDR3. The germline CDR1 and CDR2 sequences are SGHDN and FVKESK. With 1 base removed from V and 2 bases from J, the gap between germline ends came to 6 bases. The CDR3 sequence: CASSQGQGNQPQHF. The CDR3 region has the DNA TGTGCCAGCAGCCAAGGACAGGGCAATCAGCCCCAGCATTTT. The variable domain in full, with the rest retrieved from reference TRBV14 and TRBJ1-5, is EAGVTQFPSHSVIEKGQTVTLRCDPISGHDNLYWYRRVMGKEIKFLLHFVKESKQDESGMPNNRFLAERTGGTYSTLKVQPAELEDSGVYFCASSQGQGNQPQHFGDGTRLSIL.

This chain links TRBV18 with TRBJ2-1; 10 nucleotides align to TRBD2. This CDR3 comprises 17 residues. Losses at the gene ends were 3 bases for V and 4 bases for J; bases not matched to a gene: 9. CDR1 is KGHSH and CDR2 is LQKENI in the germline V gene. The CDR3 DNA follows: TGTGCCAGCTCACCTCGTTTAACTAGCGGGACTTACAATGAGCAGTTCTTC. It codes for CASSPRLTSGTYNEQFF. The complete variable domain, with remaining parts taken from reference TRBV18 and TRBJ2-1, reads NAGVMQNPRHLVRRRGQEARLRCSPMKGHSHVYWYRQLPEEGLKFMVYLQKENIIDESGMPKERFSAEFPKEGPSILRIQQVVRGDSAAYFCASSPRLTSGTYNEQFFGPGTRLTVL.

This chain links TRBV7-8 with TRBJ1-6; D gene ambiguous. The CDR3 has 15 amino acids. Germline CDR1 and CDR2: SGHVS and FQNEAQ. Trimming pared 5 bases from V and 6 bases from J, leaving 14 bases between. The CDR3, as DNA: TGTGCCAGCAGCCCTCGGGGATCCCTTAATTCACCCCTCCACTTT. It yields the protein CASSPRGSLNSPLHF.

The V gene is TRBV30, the J gene TRBJ1-1; 8 bases align to TRBD1. Unmatched junction bases numbered 2, after V lost 4 bases and J lost 7 bases. Per the germline V gene, CDR1 is GTSNPN and CDR2 is SVGIG (reference sequence). The CDR3 has 11 residues. CDR3 region: CAWTTGGEAFF. The CDR3 bases are TGTGCCTGGACCACAGGGGGTGAAGCTTTCTTT.

The chain employs TRBV5-1 and TRBJ2-7; TRBD1 aligns across 7 bases. The CDR3 contains 14 residues. CDR1 is SGHRS and CDR2 is YFSETQ in the germline V gene. The V gene end was trimmed by 1 base and the J gene end by 2 bases; junction bases not matched to a gene: 3. The CDR3 DNA is TGCGCCAGCAGCTTGCTGGACAGGCCCTACGAGCAGTACTTC. Protein sequence: CASSLLDRPYEQYF.

The J gene is TRBJ1-2, the V gene TRBV5-6; 11 bases are a match to TRBD1. Germline V gene lookup returns CDR1 SGHDT and CDR2 YYEEEE. CDR3 size: 18 residues. Trimming took 3 bases from V and 3 from J; bases not matched to a gene: 13. The DNA for the CDR3 is TGTGCCAGCAGCTCGCGGGGGACAGGGGGAGCTTTTGACTATGGCTACACCTTC. This gives the protein CASSSRGTGGAFDYGYTF. Full variable domain (missing parts from reference TRBV5-6 and TRBJ1-2): DAGVTQSPTHLIKTRGQQVTLRCSPKSGHDTVSWYQQALGQGPQFIFQYYEEEERQRGNFPDRFSGHQFPNYSSELNVNALLLGDSALYLCASSSRGTGGAFDYGYTFGSGTRLTVV.

This sequence joins TRBV18 and TRBJ2-3, with D hard to call. The CDR3 spans 14 residues. Germline lookup yields CDR1 KGHSH and CDR2 LQKENI. V lost 3 bases, J lost 2 bases, and 9 bases lay in between. CDR3 amino acids: CASSPTQNTDTQYF. CDR3 DNA sequence: TGTGCCAGCTCACCGACACAGAACACAGATACGCAGTATTTT. Supplemented by reference TRBV18 and TRBJ2-3, the full variable domain reads NAGVMQNPRHLVRRRGQEARLRCSPMKGHSHVYWYRQLPEEGLKFMVYLQKENIIDESGMPKERFSAEFPKEGPSILRIQQVVRGDSAAYFCASSPTQNTDTQYFGPGTRLTVL.

This chain connects TRBV6-5 to TRBJ1-2, with unresolved D. This CDR3 is 15 amino acids long. The ends were cut back, 8 bases at V and 4 bases at J, with 20 bases in the middle. The germline gives CDR1 MNHEY, CDR2 SVGAGI. In DNA form, the CDR3 reads TGTGCCAGCGGGGTCAGATTCACAGCGACCTATGGCTACACCTTC. It encodes CASGVRFTATYGYTF.

The gene calls are TRBV7-9 and TRBJ1-3; D is ambiguous. Germline values: CDR1 SEHNR, CDR2 FQNEAQ (reference sequence). The CDR3 consists of 13 residues. Trimming shortened V by 5 bases and J by 6 bases, and 11 bases separated the two germline ends. The CDR3 sequence is CASSPIGENTIYF. The CDR3 nucleotides read TGTGCCAGCAGCCCGATAGGAGAAAACACCATATATTTT.

The V call is TRBV11-2, the J call TRBJ2-7; TRBD1 might be the D (6 bases). This CDR3 has 14 residues. CDR1 SGHAT and CDR2 FQNNGV come from the germline V gene. V lost 5 bases, J lost 7 bases, and 18 bases lay in between. DNA for the CDR3: TGTGCCAGCAGCGGGGGCCCAGGGAGTCGGGAGCAGTACTTC. This codes for CASSGGPGSREQYF.

On this clone itself: As the CDR3 is not closed by the conserved phenylalanine or tryptophan, this likely results from a read error. No DNA is shown, since the ends of the CDR3 on it are uncertain; the CDR3 is the one TCRdb lists. The chain employs TRBV27 and TRBJ1-1; the D call of TRBD1 is as the table states it, not checked on the DNA. Germline-derived CDR1 and CDR2 are MNHEY and SMNVEV (reference sequence). The CDR3 sequence runs 9 residues, both termini included. The CDR3 reads CASSKDRAR.

CDR3 in amino acids: CASSPWNGNQPQHF. The CDR3 nucleotides are TGTGCCAGCAGTCCCTGGAACGGCAATCAGCCCCAGCATTTT. The gene calls are TRBV6-5 and TRBJ1-5; D is undetermined. The CDR3 is 14 residues long. Germline V gene sequence: CDR1 MNHEY, CDR2 SVGAGI. V lost 5 bases and J lost 2, with 10 bases in between.

The CDR3 here is CATQGRGTSEQYF. For the CDR3, the DNA is TGTGCCACCCAGGGCAGGGGCACCTCCGAGCAGTACTTC. The V and J genes are TRBV27 and TRBJ2-7; a weak D match, TRBD1 (6 bases). Trimming cost V 10 bases and J 6 bases, with 19 bases left between them. Per the germline V gene, CDR1 is MNHEY and CDR2 is SMNVEV (reference sequence). The CDR3 length is 13 residues.

The chain uses TRBV6-5 and TRBJ1-2, with D hard to call. CDR3 length: 13 amino acids. Germline CDR1 reads MNHEY; CDR2 reads SVGAGI. Trimming left V 0 bases short and J 4 bases short, with 6 bases between. CDR3 in amino acids: CASSYSQSYGYTF. The DNA for the CDR3 is TGTGCCAGCAGTTACTCGCAGAGCTATGGCTACACCTTC.

There are a few counts of this clone. Different DNA sequences within this sample yield the same CDR3. V usage is TRBV7-9 and J usage is TRBJ2-5, with D tentatively TRBD1 (6 bases). The V gene's germline CDR1 is SEHNR and CDR2 FQNEAQ (reference sequence). This CDR3 spans 13 amino acids. V lost 5 bases to trimming and J lost 5 bases, with 12 bases between them. CDR3 amino acids: CASSPRGPETQYF. CDR3 nucleotide sequence: TGTGCCAGCAGCCCCAGGGGTCCGGAGACCCAGTACTTC. The complete variable domain, with remaining parts taken from reference TRBV7-9 and TRBJ2-5, reads DTGVSQNPRHKITKRGQNVTFRCDPISEHNRLYWYRQTLGQGPEFLTYFQNEAQLEKSRLLSDRFSAERPKGSFSTLEIQRTEQGDSAMYLCASSPRGPETQYFGPGTRLLVL.

This chain connects TRBV6-6 to TRBJ2-1; 9 bases match TRBD2. V was clipped by 5 bases and J by 0 bases; unmatched bases: 5. CDR3 size: 16 residues. Germline V lookup: CDR1 MNHNY, CDR2 SVGAGI (reference sequence). The CDR3 DNA reads as TGTGCCAGCAGTCGACTAGCGGTAAGCTCCTACAATGAGCAGTTCTTC. It encodes CASSRLAVSSYNEQFF.

The chain carries TRBV5-1 and TRBJ2-2; 7 bases are shared with TRBD2. V gave up 4 bases and J gave up 5 bases; unmatched junction bases: 8. The CDR3 covers 15 residues. CDR1 SGHRS and CDR2 YFSETQ come from the germline V gene. The CDR3 protein is CASSLGGTQTGELFF. CDR3 DNA: TGCGCCAGCAGCCTCGGGGGGACCCAAACCGGGGAGCTGTTTTTT.

The chain links TRBV10-3 to TRBJ2-1; maybe TRBD2 (6 bases). V was shortened by 2 bases and J by 4 bases, with 15 bases between the two germline ends. The CDR3 length is 16 residues. Germline CDR1 ENHRY, CDR2 SYGVKD. CDR3 loop: CAISETSGLRYNEQFF. The CDR3 DNA reads as TGTGCCATCAGTGAGACGAGCGGGCTTCGATACAATGAGCAGTTCTTC.

The chain carries TRBV20-1 and TRBJ1-5; D gene ambiguous. Germline V gene data show CDR1 as DFQATT and CDR2 as SNEGSKA (reference sequence). This CDR3 comprises 10 residues. Trimming cost V 5 bases and J 8 bases, with 7 bases left between them. In nucleotides, the CDR3 is TGCAGTGCTGACAAGGAGCCCCAGCATTTT. This encodes CSADKEPQHF.